The 24 T cell receptor beta chains below all came from one sample that was sequenced in a study of blood T cell repertoires in COVID-19. Profiled with immunoSEQ multiplex PCR; TCRdb holds only in-frame clones, not every one. This table holds hundreds of thousands of clones, roughly 90% found once. Sequencing was done on a sample of PBMCs or T cells enriched from blood (not recorded which). The receptor set was obtained from a woman in her 30s who had recovered from COVID-19.

V usage is TRBV28 and J usage is TRBJ1-2, with 7 bases matching TRBD1. The CDR3 has 15 amino acids. Germline assignment: CDR1 MDHEN and CDR2 SYDVKM. After removal of 6 bases from V and 2 bases from J, the junction contained 9 bases not matched to a gene. The CDR3 DNA reads as TGTGCCAGCAGCCTAGGGGGGACAGACAACTATGGCTACACCTTC. This encodes CASSLGGTDNYGYTF.

This sequence joins TRBV7-9 and TRBJ2-2; 7 positions agree with TRBD1. The CDR3 contains 14 residues. CDR1 and CDR2 (germline): SEHNR, FQNEAQ (reference sequence). Losses at the gene ends were 6 bases for V and 3 bases for J; bases not matched to a gene: 4. The CDR3 spells CASRPTGDTGELFF. For the CDR3, the DNA is TGTGCCAGCAGACCCACAGGGGACACCGGGGAGCTGTTTTTT.

The rearrangement joins TRBV6-5 to TRBJ1-5; TRBD1 might be the D (5 bases). Trimming shortened V by 7 bases and J by 2 bases, and 15 bases separated the two germline ends. The CDR3 loop spans 15 amino acids. CDR1 MNHEY and CDR2 SVGAGI come from the germline V gene. The DNA of the CDR3 is TGTGCCAGCAAGGTTGTAGGGGCAGGCAATCAGCCCCAGCATTTT. This translates into CASKVVGAGNQPQHF.

This clone was picked up one time. The chain is built from TRBV27 and TRBJ2-3; D gene unclear. Trimming cost V 4 bases and J 0 bases, with 11 bases left between them. The CDR3 length is 15 residues. Germline CDR1 reads MNHEY; CDR2 reads SMNVEV (reference sequence). The CDR3 loop reads CASSSSLTSTDTQYF. CDR3 nucleotides: TGTGCCAGCAGTTCATCACTCACTAGCACAGATACGCAGTATTTT.

This sequence joins TRBV7-9 and TRBJ2-3; a weak D match, TRBD2 (6 bases). Germline V gene lookup returns CDR1 SEHNR and CDR2 FQNEAQ (reference sequence). V was clipped by 5 bases and J by 1 base, with 13 bases between them. The length of the CDR3 is 15 residues. CDR3 amino acids: CASSPSVWGTDTQYF. CDR3 sequence (DNA): TGTGCCAGCAGCCCTAGCGTATGGGGCACAGATACGCAGTATTTT.

The chain links TRBV4-2 to TRBJ2-5; TRBD1 matches 7 bases. The CDR3 totals 15 residues. CDR1 and CDR2 (germline): LGHNA, YNFKEQ. With 0 bases clipped from V and 1 base from J, the junction kept 2 bases outside the gene matches. CDR3 nucleotide sequence: TGTGCCAGCAGCCAAGACAGGGGGAGCCAAGAGACCCAGTACTTC. Residues: CASSQDRGSQETQYF.

CDR3 sequence (DNA): TGTGCCAGCAGTTTTACGACAGATACCTGGGGCTACACCTTC. Its translation is CASSFTTDTWGYTF. The chain employs TRBV27 and TRBJ1-2; D is perhaps TRBD1 (5 bases). The CDR3 has 14 amino acids. The germline V gene has CDR1 MNHEY and CDR2 SMNVEV (reference sequence). The V gene lost 3 bases and the J gene lost 8 bases, with 16 bases spanning the gap.

The genes are TRBV2 and TRBJ2-5; 8 bases agree with TRBD2. The V gene's germline CDR1 is SNHLY and CDR2 FYNNEI. With 8 bases clipped from V and 2 bases from J, the junction kept 22 bases outside the gene matches. This CDR3 contains 19 residues. The CDR3 here is CASRKLLLVLAELQETQYF. The CDR3 DNA is TGTGCCAGCCGGAAACTTCTGCTGGTACTAGCGGAATTACAAGAGACCCAGTACTTC.

This chain joins TRBV7-9 and TRBJ1-1, with a possible D match to TRBD1 (6 bases). Trimming stripped 4 bases from V and 1 base from J, with 13 bases between. The CDR3 contains 15 residues. Germline V gene sequence: CDR1 SEHNR, CDR2 FQNEAQ (reference sequence). The CDR3 loop reads CASSSLDSPNTEAFF. The CDR3 DNA reads TGTGCCAGCAGCTCCCTGGACAGCCCGAACACTGAAGCTTTCTTT.

The rearrangement uses TRBV14 and TRBJ2-6; maybe TRBD2 (5 bases). This CDR3 spans 17 amino acids. V was trimmed by 4 bases and J by 0 bases, leaving 13 bases between them. Germline CDR1 reads SGHDN; CDR2 reads FVKESK. The CDR3 protein is CASSLRTYYSGANVLTF. CDR3 DNA: TGTGCCAGCAGCCTGCGGACTTATTACTCTGGGGCCAACGTCCTGACTTTC.

V usage is TRBV3-1 (or the pseudogene TRBV3-2) and J usage is TRBJ2-5, with 7 bases aligning to TRBD1. Germline CDR1 is LGHDT and CDR2 is YNNKEL (reference sequence). The CDR3 length is 16 residues. V shed 8 bases, J shed 1 base, and the junction held 13 bases outside the gene matches. CDR3 in amino acids: CASPVTNRTGQETQYF. The CDR3 DNA reads as TGTGCCAGCCCAGTCACCAACAGGACAGGCCAAGAGACCCAGTACTTC.

V usage is TRBV7-2 and J usage is TRBJ1-1; D not certain. Per the germline V gene, CDR1 is SGHTA and CDR2 is FQGNSA. V gave up 2 bases and J gave up 5 bases, with 15 bases separating them. CDR3 length: 15 residues. The DNA for the CDR3 is TGTGCCAGCAGCTTATCAGGCGTAACGGATACTGAAGCTTTCTTT. It codes for CASSLSGVTDTEAFF.

The chain links TRBV10-3 to TRBJ2-1, with D tentatively TRBD1 (6 bases). V shed 5 bases and J shed 6 bases, with 20 bases lying between them. There are 16 residues in the CDR3. The germline V gene encodes CDR1 ENHRY and CDR2 SYGVKD. CDR3 sequence: CAISSPPGQFFNEQFF. Here the CDR3 DNA reads TGTGCCATCAGTTCCCCCCCCGGACAGTTTTTCAATGAGCAGTTCTTC.

The chain couples TRBV3-1 (or the pseudogene TRBV3-2) to TRBJ2-2; perhaps TRBD1 as D (6 bases). The germline gives CDR1 LGHDT, CDR2 YNNKEL (reference sequence). Trimming shortened V by 4 bases and J by 8 bases, and 17 bases separated the two germline ends. This CDR3 has 15 residues. CDR3 sequence reads: CASSLVRGVAGELFF. The CDR3 region has the DNA TGTGCCAGCAGCCTAGTCAGGGGCGTCGCGGGGGAGCTGTTTTTT.

Here the CDR3 DNA reads TGTGCCAGCAGTGAGACAAGCTCTGGAAACACCATATATTTT. Translation: CASSETSSGNTIYF. The V and J genes are TRBV28 and TRBJ1-3, with D hard to call. Germline lookup yields CDR1 MDHEN and CDR2 SYDVKM. There are 14 residues in the CDR3. Trimming removed 5 bases at V and 0 bases at J, with 8 bases between.

The V call is TRBV27, the J call TRBJ2-3; 7 bases are shared with TRBD1. The CDR3 totals 15 residues. V shed 5 bases and J 2 bases; nucleotides not matched to a gene: 7. Per the germline V gene, CDR1 is MNHEY and CDR2 is SMNVEV (reference sequence). In DNA, the CDR3 is TGTGCCAGCAGTCCTAGAACAGGGGTCACAGATACGCAGTATTTT. Its translation: CASSPRTGVTDTQYF.

Many counts were recorded for this clone. The chain joins TRBV28 to TRBJ2-6; D not resolved. With 1 base removed from V and 0 bases from J, the gap between germline ends came to 10 bases. The CDR3 sequence is 17 residues long. In germline, CDR1 is MDHEN, CDR2 SYDVKM. The chain's CDR3 is CASSLYRSRSGANVLTF. The CDR3 DNA is TGTGCCAGCAGTTTATACCGCAGTCGCTCTGGGGCCAACGTCCTGACTTTC.

This chain joins TRBV29-1 and TRBJ2-1; 7 nucleotides line up with TRBD2. V lost 3 bases to trimming and J lost 8 bases; unmatched junction nucleotides: 7. This CDR3 contains 13 residues. Germline CDR1 reads SQVTM; CDR2 reads ANQGSEA. CDR3 sequence (DNA): TGCAGCGTTGAGGGCGGGAGCGTCTATGAGCAGTTCTTC. Its translation is CSVEGGSVYEQFF.

The J gene is TRBJ1-2, the V gene TRBV7-9; maybe TRBD1 (6 bases). Per germline, CDR1 SEHNR and CDR2 FQNEAQ (reference sequence). The CDR3 is 15 residues long. V dropped 0 bases and J dropped 11 bases, with 19 bases sitting between them. As DNA, the CDR3 is TGTGCCAGCAGCTTAGCGCGAGACAGGTTCCGTGTTTACACCTTC. Translating it yields CASSLARDRFRVYTF. Together with reference TRBV7-9 and TRBJ1-2, the CDR3 gives the full variable domain: DTGVSQNPRHKITKRGQNVTFRCDPISEHNRLYWYRQTLGQGPEFLTYFQNEAQLEKSRLLSDRFSAERPKGSFSTLEIQRTEQGDSAMYLCASSLARDRFRVYTFGSGTRLTVV.

The rearrangement joins TRBV27 to TRBJ2-7, with 11 bases lining up with TRBD2. Germline V lookup: CDR1 MNHEY, CDR2 SMNVEV (reference sequence). With V trimmed by 9 bases and J by 4 bases, 5 bases remained unmatched. The CDR3 has 13 residues. The CDR3 sequence is CASTGTSGYEQYF. CDR3 coding DNA: TGTGCCAGTACCGGGACTAGCGGATACGAGCAGTACTTC.

The V and J genes are TRBV28 and TRBJ1-4; 7 nucleotides agree with TRBD1. The V segment lost 2 bases and the J segment 5 bases; nucleotides outside the gene matches: 8. The germline gives CDR1 MDHEN, CDR2 SYDVKM. This CDR3 contains 16 residues. CDR3 sequence reads: CASSLDAGQLNEKLFF. CDR3 nucleotides: TGTGCCAGCAGTTTAGATGCGGGACAGTTAAATGAAAAACTGTTTTTT.

The chain has TRBV19 and TRBJ1-1; tentatively, D is TRBD1 (5 bases). This CDR3 has 14 residues. Between the trimmed V and J ends, which lost 5 bases and 1 base, there was a span of 11 bases. Germline V lookup: CDR1 LNHDA, CDR2 SQIVND (reference sequence). The CDR3: CASSHGAGNTEAFF. As DNA, the CDR3 is TGTGCCAGTAGTCATGGGGCTGGGAACACTGAAGCTTTCTTT.

The V gene is TRBV10-3, the J gene TRBJ2-6; 11 nucleotides agree with TRBD1. The CDR3 contains 17 residues. Losses at the gene ends were 4 bases for V and 2 bases for J; bases not matched to a gene: 4. Germline-derived CDR1 and CDR2 are ENHRY and SYGVKD. The CDR3 loop is CAISVQDRGPGANVLTF. The DNA for the CDR3 is TGTGCCATCAGTGTCCAGGACAGGGGGCCTGGGGCCAACGTCCTGACTTTC.

This chain connects TRBV29-1 to TRBJ2-1, with D perhaps TRBD1 (7 bases). Germline V gene data show CDR1 as SQVTM and CDR2 as ANQGSEA. The CDR3 runs to 13 residues. The V gene lost 4 bases and the J gene lost 5 bases, with 12 bases spanning the gap. For the CDR3, the DNA is TGCAGCGTTGCTGGCAGGGGGGACAATGAGCAGTTCTTC. Translating gives CSVAGRGDNEQFF.